These 20 T cell receptor beta chains share one sample of origin, sequenced in a study of CD8 T cells in ankylosing spondylitis. A single record per CDR3 protein comes from TCRdb applying MiXCR to the 5' RACE reads. Of about 230,000 distinct CDR3 sequences in the sample, 8% to 9% were seen once. The source material was blood, either unsorted or a sorted T cell fraction (not recorded which). These receptors were collected from a female donor with ankylosing spondylitis or in good health (not recorded which).

Ten or more counts support this clonotype. The V gene is TRBV28, the J gene TRBJ2-5; no clear D gene. This CDR3 contains 14 residues. Looked up from germline, CDR1 is MDHEN and CDR2 is SYDVKM. V was pared by 5 bases and J by 0 bases, with 10 bases between. CDR3 DNA sequence: TGTGCCAGCAGTCCAACTACGTACCAAGAGACCCAGTACTTC. Translation: CASSPTTYQETQYF.

This clonotype was seen repeatedly, ten times or more. The chain links TRBV18 to TRBJ2-5, with D perhaps matching TRBD2 (5 bases). The CDR3 spans 16 residues. Germline V lookup: CDR1 KGHSH, CDR2 LQKENI. Trimming cost V 1 base and J 3 bases, with 15 bases left between them. CDR3 region: CASSPLKGGSEETQYF. DNA for the CDR3: TGTGCCAGCTCACCACTGAAAGGAGGCTCAGAAGAGACCCAGTACTTC.

The sample holds many counts of this clonotype. At one of its ends the junction is not consistent with the germline gene, which may arise from a read error. This chain links TRBV20-1 with TRBJ2-5; tentative D call: TRBD2 (5 bases). The CDR3 extends over 12 amino acids. The V gene's germline CDR1 is DFQATT and CDR2 SNEGSKA (reference sequence). CDR3 sequence: CSARDFVGLGWF. CDR3 nucleotide sequence: TGCAGTGCTAGAGATTTCGTCGGACTCGGATGGTTC.

In regard to this clonotype: A much larger clone differs by one base, so this may be a read error. The chain joins TRBV28 to TRBJ2-1; weak D call: TRBD2 (5 bases). The CDR3 covers 15 residues. The germline CDR1 and CDR2 sequences are MDHEN and SYDVKM. This CDR3 reads CTSSLPATGNNEQFF. The DNA of the CDR3 is TGTACCAGCAGTTTACCGGCCACGGGGAACAATGAGCAGTTCTTC.

This clonotype came up a few times. The rearrangement uses TRBV7-7 and TRBJ2-1; D gene uncertain. Germline V gives CDR1 SSHAT, CDR2 FNYEAQ (reference sequence). CDR3 length: 13 amino acids. The V and J ends lost 1 base and 8 bases respectively, with 9 bases between them. In DNA form, the CDR3 reads TGTGCCAGCAGCTTAGATCGAACAGATGAGCAGTTCTTC. Protein product: CASSLDRTDEQFF.

The rearrangement links TRBV7-2 to TRBJ2-2; D call uncertain. Germline CDR1 is SGHTA and CDR2 is FQGNSA. There are 13 residues in the CDR3. The V end lost 8 bases, the J end lost 4 bases, and 11 bases lay between the germline ends. The CDR3 DNA reads TGTGCCAGCGCACGCCAGAGCACCGGGGAGCTGTTTTTT. As protein: CASARQSTGELFF.

This clonotype has at least ten counts. The chain has TRBV11-2 and TRBJ2-1, with D uncertain. The germline V and J ends were trimmed by 5 bases and 6 bases, with 17 bases remaining between them. Germline lookup yields CDR1 SGHAT and CDR2 FQNNGV. This CDR3 spans 15 amino acids. The DNA for the CDR3 is TGTGCCAGCAGCCTCCGCCAGGCTTTTGGCAATGAGCAGTTCTTC. Protein sequence: CASSLRQAFGNEQFF. Variable domain in full (rest from reference TRBV11-2 and TRBJ2-1): EAGVAQSPRYKIIEKRQSVAFWCNPISGHATLYWYQQILGQGPKLLIQFQNNGVVDDSQLPKDRFSAERLKGVDSTLKIQPAKLEDSAVYLCASSLRQAFGNEQFFGPGTRLTVL.

This clonotype has at least ten counts. The chain joins TRBV4-3 to TRBJ2-2; D might be TRBD2 (5 bases). The CDR3 is 15 residues long. Germline CDR1 is LGHNA and CDR2 is YSLEER. V lost 4 bases to trimming and J lost 4 bases, with 13 bases between them. CDR3 coding DNA: TGCGCCAGCAGCCGGCATAGCGAAGGCACCGGGGAGCTGTTTTTT. Its translation is CASSRHSEGTGELFF.

This clonotype was seen ten or more times. The V gene is TRBV18, the J gene TRBJ1-5; 8 bases are shared with TRBD1. Germline V gene data show CDR1 as KGHSH and CDR2 as LQKENI. The junction had 9 bases not matched to a gene; V was cut back by 4 bases and J by 7 bases. This CDR3 is built from 15 residues. The DNA of the CDR3 is TGTGCCAGCTCACTTTCCGGGACAGGAGAGCAGCCCCAGCATTTT. Translation gives CASSLSGTGEQPQHF.

This clonotype was counted ten times or more. The chain uses TRBV7-2 and TRBJ2-7; no clear D. There are 13 residues in the CDR3. CDR1 is SGHTA, CDR2 FQGNSA, per germline. The germline V and J ends were trimmed by 2 bases and 6 bases, with 11 bases remaining between them. The CDR3 nucleotides are TGTGCCAGCAGCTTATCTGAGGTTGGCGAGCAGTACTTC. Protein: CASSLSEVGEQYF.

The chain uses TRBV4-2 and TRBJ2-1, with 8 bases matching TRBD2. The CDR3 contains 16 residues. Trimming removed 1 base from V and 7 bases from J; junction bases left unmatched: 9. Germline CDR1 is LGHNA and CDR2 is YNFKEQ. CDR3 sequence: CASSQVRLANFNEQFF. CDR3 DNA sequence: TGTGCCAGCAGCCAAGTTCGACTAGCGAACTTTAATGAGCAGTTCTTC.

This clonotype was picked up many times. V and J are TRBV19 and TRBJ2-1; 12 nucleotides agree with TRBD2. Looked up from germline, CDR1 is LNHDA and CDR2 is SQIVND (reference sequence). There are 17 residues in the CDR3. With 4 bases clipped from V and 1 base from J, the junction kept 5 bases outside the gene matches. The CDR3 region has the DNA TGTGCCAGTAGTACGCCTGGGACTAGCGGGTCCTACAATGAGCAGTTCTTC. Protein: CASSTPGTSGSYNEQFF.

This clonotype appeared many times. The rearrangement links TRBV19 to TRBJ2-1; 11 nucleotides match TRBD2. CDR1 and CDR2 (germline): LNHDA, SQIVND (reference sequence). J lost 5 bases, V lost 7 bases, and 7 bases had no gene match. CDR3 size: 15 residues. CDR3 sequence reads: CASTVAGGRNNEQFF. In nucleotides, the CDR3 is TGTGCCAGTACTGTAGCGGGAGGGAGAAACAATGAGCAGTTCTTC.

In this sample, this clonotype turned up many times. The rearrangement links TRBV12-3 or TRBV12-4 to TRBJ1-1; D is uncertain. The germline V and J ends were trimmed by 4 bases and 3 bases, with 9 bases remaining between them. CDR3 length: 13 amino acids. The CDR3 here is CASSYGRHTEAFF. CDR3 nucleotide sequence: TGTGCCAGCAGTTACGGGAGGCACACTGAAGCTTTCTTT.

This clonotype was seen at least ten times. The V and J genes are TRBV7-9 and TRBJ1-2; possible D gene TRBD1, 6 bases. Trimming shortened V by 1 base and J by 5 bases, and 8 bases separated the two germline ends. Per the germline V gene, CDR1 is SEHNR and CDR2 is FQNEAQ (reference sequence). The CDR3 covers 13 residues. The CDR3 DNA follows: TGTGCCAGCAGCTTAGGGACAGTTTATGGCTACACCTTC. Translated, it gives CASSLGTVYGYTF. The full variable domain, its missing parts supplied by reference TRBV7-9 and TRBJ1-2, is DTGVSQNPRHKITKRGQNVTFRCDPISEHNRLYWYRQTLGQGPEFLTYFQNEAQLEKSRLLSDRFSAERPKGSFSTLEIQRTEQGDSAMYLCASSLGTVYGYTFGSGTRLTVV.

This clonotype was detected many times. The chain links TRBV6-5 to TRBJ1-6; TRBD1 is a possible D gene (5 bases). Germline lookup yields CDR1 MNHEY and CDR2 SVGAGI. Deletions cut 1 base from V and 7 bases from J, with 8 bases between. The CDR3 sequence is 14 residues long. CDR3 coding DNA: TGTGCCAGCAGTTACTGGGGGGAGAATTCACCCCTCCACTTT. Translation gives CASSYWGENSPLHF.

This clonotype was counted many times. This chain uses TRBV7-9 with TRBJ2-5; the D gene could be TRBD1 or TRBD2 (6 bases each). The germline V gene encodes CDR1 SEHNR and CDR2 FQNEAQ (reference sequence). There are 15 residues in the CDR3. V was shortened by 6 bases and J by 5 bases, with 19 bases between the two germline ends. Here the CDR3 DNA reads TGTGCCAGCAGGGCTCGGGGGCCAGGCCGGGAGACCCAGTACTTC. This encodes CASRARGPGRETQYF. Based on the CDR3 plus reference TRBV7-9 and TRBJ2-5, the full variable domain is DTGVSQNPRHKITKRGQNVTFRCDPISEHNRLYWYRQTLGQGPEFLTYFQNEAQLEKSRLLSDRFSAERPKGSFSTLEIQRTEQGDSAMYLCASRARGPGRETQYFGPGTRLLVL.

This clonotype was detected many times. The chain links TRBV5-1 to TRBJ2-1; D gene uncertain. Germline CDR1 and CDR2: SGHRS and YFSETQ. Trimming stripped 2 bases from V and 7 bases from J, with 10 bases between. This CDR3 region has 13 residues. The CDR3 is CASSLPPGNEQFF. For the CDR3, the DNA is TGCGCCAGCAGCTTACCCCCTGGGAATGAGCAGTTCTTC. The full variable domain, rest sourced from reference TRBV5-1 and TRBJ2-1, is KAGVTQTPRYLIKTRGQQVTLSCSPISGHRSVSWYQQTPGQGLQFLFEYFSETQRNKGNFPGRFSGRQFSNSRSEMNVSTLELGDSALYLCASSLPPGNEQFFGPGTRLTVL.

This clonotype was detected ten times or more. The J gene is TRBJ1-6, the V gene TRBV28; D remains ambiguous. This CDR3 spans 15 amino acids. V was cut by 3 bases and J by 8 bases, with 14 bases left in between. Germline V gives CDR1 MDHEN, CDR2 SYDVKM. CDR3: CASSFYARGYSPLHF. The CDR3 DNA is TGTGCCAGCAGTTTCTACGCCCGGGGATATTCACCCCTCCACTTT.

This clonotype was observed many times. The V call is TRBV5-1, the J call TRBJ1-6; D might be TRBD1 (5 bases). Germline values: CDR1 SGHRS, CDR2 YFSETQ. This CDR3 has 15 residues. The V gene lost 5 bases and the J gene lost 0 bases, with 9 bases spanning the gap. CDR3 bases: TGCGCCAGCAGATGGGACGGCTCCTATAATTCACCCCTCCACTTT. Amino acid sequence: CASRWDGSYNSPLHF.